This T cell receptor (beta chain) was sequenced during a study of cytomegalovirus exposure and HLA in healthy donors. As for the study in general: HLA-typed donors contributed about 85 million unique TCRs, which were held in an early data release. Study-level points and caveats: Donors were assumed by presence/absence analyses to have roughly uniform sequencing depth. In a later analysis, an Asian-associated ancestry cluster reportedly showed fewer N-insertions than the roughly 730-donor mean.

The study ran its PCR with 60 Vbeta and 13 Jbeta primers. Here immunoSEQ multiplex PCR was the method, and the copy in TCRdb shows in-frame clones only, minus some. Of some 150,000 clones listed, roughly 79% are singletons. A remark on this clone: Antigen unknown.

Sequencing input: PBMCs. The receptor was isolated from a woman between 45 and 60 years old in good health and CMV-seronegative.

In nucleotides, the CDR3 is TGTGCCAGCAGCTTAGGCGCAGGGCCTCTCTATGGCTACACCTTC. Translation: CASSLGAGPLYGYTF. The V gene is TRBV5-6, the J gene TRBJ1-2; TRBD1 might be the D (5 bases). This CDR3 region has 15 residues. Germline CDR1 SGHDT, CDR2 YYEEEE. Trimming removed 2 bases at V and 4 bases at J, with 15 bases between.